Included here is one T cell receptor beta chain sequence, with context. Germline CDR1 MNHNS, CDR2 SASEGT. The CDR3 runs to 13 residues. The V gene lost 4 bases and the J gene lost 10 bases, with 13 bases spanning the gap. The data were taken from a study of technical replicates of blood from several donors. Clones were sequenced by immunoSEQ multiplex PCR, and TCRdb holds only the in-frame ones, with some missing. Of 55,000 to 75,000 clones listed, more than 75% are singletons. Sample: PBMCs. This receptor was obtained from a human donor in good health. Some clones in this sample may be carry-over from other donors' samples. This chain links TRBV6-1 with TRBJ1-4; D is unresolved. The CDR3 nucleotides read TGTGCCAGCAGTGTATTACTCGCCGGAAAACTGTTTTTT. Residues: CASSVLLAGKLFF.